This T cell receptor (beta chain) comes out of a study of tumor and adjacent non-tumor tissue in lung cancer. Overall study context: Approximately 4 million productive TCRbeta reads were obtained per sample on average. General study points: Patients with more diverse tumor TCRs had worse survival.

Three rounds of nested PCR, following a modified ARM-PCR protocol, produced the TCRbeta library. Via MiXCR, TCRdb re-called the multiplex PCR reads, giving one row per CDR3 protein. Altogether around 210,000 distinct CDR3 sequences are present, about 71% being singletons, with the ten largest covering around 25%. For this clonotype: The antigen remains undetermined.

V lost 6 bases to trimming and J lost 3 bases, with 8 bases between them. The CDR3 is made up of 11 amino acids. Germline CDR1 DFQATT, CDR2 SNEGSKA (reference sequence). No cell sorting was done before RNA was extracted from the tissue. Source material: lung tumor tissue. The source is a man in his sixties with non-small cell lung cancer. This chain uses TRBV20-1 with TRBJ1-1, with D unclear. CDR3 sequence: CSATPHTEAFF. For the CDR3, the DNA is TGCAGTGCGACACCACACACTGAAGCTTTCTTT.